These 25 T cell receptor beta chains were all obtained from the same sample, sequenced in a study of vaccination and CD4 T cells after COVID-19. Treatment meaning: roughly 10-day PBMC culture with coronavirus spike peptide pools or control peptides (ViraFEST assay). Harvesting of the unexposed donor's CD4+ T cells predated the COVID-19 pandemic (2011-2018). These receptors have no known antigen. With the Oncomine TCR Beta short-read assay, DNA from cultured CD4+ T cells was sequenced. TCRdb itself ran the PCR reads through MiXCR, one entry per CDR3 protein. This sample carries about 7,200 distinct CDR3 sequences, around a third of them seen once, and the ten largest clones take 29%. Input material: CD4+ T cells from blood, cultured in vitro. Receptors were obtained from a human donor in good health.

This clonotype was recorded a few times. The chain has TRBV7-2 and TRBJ2-7, with 7 positions matching TRBD2. Germline CDR1 SGHTA, CDR2 FQGNSA. V dropped 5 bases and J dropped 4; count of bases not matched to a gene: 14. The CDR3 loop spans 16 amino acids. The CDR3 here is CASSLAGGGKIYEQYF. The DNA of the CDR3 is TGTGCCAGCAGCCTGGCTGGGGGGGGGAAGATATACGAGCAGTACTTC.

The rearrangement joins TRBV10-3 to TRBJ1-1, with D possibly TRBD1 on 5 matching bases. Germline assignment: CDR1 ENHRY and CDR2 SYGVKD. This CDR3 region has 12 residues. V lost 4 bases and J lost 5, with 8 bases in between. The CDR3 is CAISGWGTEAFF. CDR3 nucleotides: TGTGCCATCAGTGGGTGGGGGACTGAAGCTTTCTTT.

V usage is TRBV6-1 and J usage is TRBJ2-2; 7 bases align to TRBD1. Trimming took 6 bases from V and 5 from J; bases not matched to a gene: 9. The germline gives CDR1 MNHNS, CDR2 SASEGT. The CDR3 sequence is 15 residues long. The CDR3 bases are TGTGCCAGCAGCAGTACAGGGGCCTCAACCGGGGAGCTGTTTTTT. This encodes CASSSTGASTGELFF.

The chain has TRBV7-2 and TRBJ2-7, with a weak D call TRBD2 (5 bases). V dropped 5 bases and J dropped 2 bases, with 13 bases sitting between them. The CDR3 totals 14 residues. Per the germline V gene, CDR1 is SGHTA and CDR2 is FQGNSA. CDR3 DNA sequence: TGTGCCAGCAGCCTAGAGAGGGCTACCTACGAGCAGTACTTC. Translation gives CASSLERATYEQYF.

This clonotype was seen only a few times. The chain joins TRBV19 to TRBJ2-2; weak D call: TRBD1 (7 bases). Trimming removed 6 bases at V and 5 bases at J, with 13 bases between. The CDR3 extends over 14 amino acids. The germline CDR1 and CDR2 sequences are LNHDA and SQIVND (reference sequence). CDR3 sequence: CASRRDSLTGELFF. CDR3 coding DNA: TGTGCCAGTAGGCGGGACAGCTTGACCGGGGAGCTGTTTTTT.

CDR3 DNA sequence: TGTGCCAGCCGTCAGGGGAACACTGAAGCTTTCTTT. Translated, it gives CASRQGNTEAFF. The chain recombines TRBV25-1 with TRBJ1-1; tentative D call: TRBD1 (5 bases). Germline values: CDR1 MGHDK, CDR2 SYGVNS. V lost 8 bases to trimming and J lost 1 base, with 8 bases between them. The length of the CDR3 is 12 residues. The entire variable domain, with the rest obtained from reference TRBV25-1 and TRBJ1-1, is as follows: EADIYQTPRYLVIGTGKKITLECSQTMGHDKMYWYQQDPGMELHLIHYSYGVNSTEKGDLSSESTVSRIRTEHFPLTLESARPSHTSQYLCASRQGNTEAFFGQGTRLTVV.

The rearrangement joins TRBV6-4 to TRBJ2-3; 12 bases line up with TRBD2. There are 15 residues in the CDR3. In germline, CDR1 is MRHNA, CDR2 SNTAGT. The junction had 0 bases not matched to a gene; V was cut back by 4 bases and J by 1 base. CDR3: CASSGTSGGTDTQYF. CDR3 DNA: TGTGCCAGCAGTGGGACTAGCGGGGGCACAGATACGCAGTATTTT.

This clonotype was observed a handful of times. The chain couples TRBV30 to TRBJ1-2; perhaps TRBD1 as D (6 bases). The CDR3 runs 12 residues. Germline V gene data show CDR1 as GTSNPN and CDR2 as SVGIG (reference sequence). V lost 0 bases and J 10 bases, leaving 12 bases between the germline ends. The CDR3 bases are TGTGCCTGGAGTGTACCCCCAGGGGACTACACCTTC. Encoded protein: CAWSVPPGDYTF.

This clonotype was counted a few times. V and J are TRBV7-2 and TRBJ1-2, with TRBD1 as a possible D gene (5 bases). Germline assignment: CDR1 SGHTA and CDR2 FQGNSA. The CDR3 loop spans 15 amino acids. Trimming removed 4 bases at V and 3 bases at J, with 15 bases between. The CDR3 here is CASSWVAGQDYGYTF. CDR3 sequence (DNA): TGTGCCAGCAGCTGGGTGGCAGGACAAGACTATGGCTACACCTTC.

This chain uses TRBV11-3 with TRBJ2-5; no clear D gene. Per germline, CDR1 SGHNT and CDR2 YENEEA. This CDR3 region has 11 residues. Deletions cut 5 bases from V and 5 bases from J, with 6 bases between. CDR3 loop: CASSAGETQYF. CDR3 nucleotides: TGTGCCAGCAGCGCCGGGGAGACCCAGTACTTC.

The chain links TRBV6-1 to TRBJ1-2; 7 bases align to TRBD1. CDR1 MNHNS and CDR2 SASEGT come from the germline V gene. V shed 3 bases, J shed 4 bases, and the junction held 8 bases outside the gene matches. This CDR3 has 15 residues. This CDR3 reads CASSESVDRAYGYTF. The CDR3 DNA is TGTGCCAGCAGTGAGTCGGTCGACAGGGCCTATGGCTACACCTTC.

This chain connects TRBV14 to TRBJ1-6; D gene unclear. The length of the CDR3 is 15 residues. Trimming took off 5 bases at V and 8 bases at J, with 16 bases between the two ends. Germline V lookup: CDR1 SGHDN, CDR2 FVKESK. CDR3 DNA sequence: TGTGCCAGCAGCGCAAATCCGGACGGCTATTCACCCCTCCACTTT. Translation gives CASSANPDGYSPLHF.

This clonotype was picked up a small number of times. The V and J genes are TRBV27 and TRBJ2-3, with unresolved D. CDR1 is MNHEY and CDR2 is SMNVEV in the germline V gene (reference sequence). This CDR3 region has 12 residues. Trimming took off 8 bases at V and 4 bases at J, with 10 bases between the two ends. For the CDR3, the DNA is TGTGCCAGCTCCCTTGGCCCAGATACGCAGTATTTT. Translation: CASSLGPDTQYF.

The CDR3 loop reads CASIVRGPLPNNSPLHF. CDR3 DNA: TGTGCCAGCATTGTTAGGGGACCCTTACCTAATAATTCACCCCTCCACTTT. The chain couples TRBV6-7 to TRBJ1-6, with D possibly being TRBD1 (5 bases). TRBV6-7 is sorted into the ORF group, with uncertain function. V lost 7 bases and J 5 bases, leaving 21 bases between the germline ends. This CDR3 is 17 amino acids long.

The V and J genes are TRBV20-1 and TRBJ2-1; 7 bases align to TRBD2. In germline, CDR1 is DFQATT, CDR2 SNEGSKA (reference sequence). This CDR3 comprises 12 residues. The trim removed 2 bases at V and 5 bases at J, leaving 0 bases unmatched. Written as DNA, the CDR3 is TGCAGTGCTAGACTAGCGGACAATGAGCAGTTCTTC. It specifies CSARLADNEQFF.

This clonotype has just a few counts. The CDR3 protein is CASSLAGGETQYF. The CDR3 bases are TGTGCCAGCAGCTTAGCAGGAGGAGAGACCCAGTACTTC. This chain links TRBV7-7 with TRBJ2-5; weak D call: TRBD2 (5 bases). The V gene lost 0 bases and the J gene lost 4 bases, with 6 bases spanning the gap. The CDR3 runs 13 residues. Looked up from germline, CDR1 is SSHAT and CDR2 is FNYEAQ (reference sequence).

V gene TRBV10-3 combines with J gene TRBJ2-7, with TRBD1 as a possible D gene (6 bases). V was pared by 9 bases and J by 2 bases, with 14 bases between. CDR1 and CDR2 (germline): ENHRY, SYGVKD. This CDR3 spans 13 amino acids. The CDR3 bases are TGTGCCATTACCCAGGGGTCCGCCTACGAGCAGTACTTC. Its protein product is CAITQGSAYEQYF.

This clonotype was seen once. The CDR3 DNA is TGCAGTGCTAGCTACTCCGGGGGAAGAGGAAACACCATATATTTT. Protein product: CSASYSGGRGNTIYF. The V gene is TRBV20-1, the J gene TRBJ1-3; TRBD1 might be the D (5 bases). The CDR3 consists of 15 residues. Germline V lookup: CDR1 DFQATT, CDR2 SNEGSKA (reference sequence). V shed 3 bases and J shed 4 bases, with 16 bases lying between them.

In its sample, this clonotype was seen a few times. The V gene is TRBV7-9, the J gene TRBJ1-1; weak D call: TRBD1 (5 bases). The CDR3 contains 13 residues. The ends were cut back, 2 bases at V and 3 bases at J, with 7 bases in the middle. Germline-derived CDR1 and CDR2 are SEHNR and FQNEAQ (reference sequence). Written as DNA, the CDR3 is TGTGCCAGCAGCTTAATGGGGGACACTGAAGCTTTCTTT. It is translated as CASSLMGDTEAFF. The full variable domain, completed using reference TRBV7-9 and TRBJ1-1, is DTGVSQNPRHKITKRGQNVTFRCDPISEHNRLYWYRQTLGQGPEFLTYFQNEAQLEKSRLLSDRFSAERPKGSFSTLEIQRTEQGDSAMYLCASSLMGDTEAFFGQGTRLTVV.

The chain recombines TRBV2 with TRBJ1-1; perhaps TRBD1 as D (6 bases). This CDR3 spans 15 amino acids. V was cut by 4 bases and J by 3 bases, with 15 bases left in between. Germline CDR1 and CDR2: SNHLY and FYNNEI. The CDR3 loop is CASSVGGGADTEAFF. The CDR3 nucleotides are TGTGCCAGCAGTGTTGGGGGGGGCGCGGACACTGAAGCTTTCTTT.

This clonotype was picked up a small number of times. The chain uses TRBV12-3 or TRBV12-4 and TRBJ1-2; 7 nucleotides match TRBD1. The CDR3 runs 13 residues. Trimming took 5 bases from V and 8 from J; bases not matched to a gene: 8. For the CDR3, the DNA is TGTGCCAGCAGTACCCGACAGGGTGGCGGCTACACCTTC. It is translated as CASSTRQGGGYTF.

This clonotype was seen only a few times. The chain has TRBV9 and TRBJ1-2; 8 bases fit TRBD1. Per germline, CDR1 SGDLS and CDR2 YYNGEE. The CDR3 loop spans 14 amino acids. Trimming cost V 2 bases and J 2 bases; bases outside gene matches: 2. This CDR3 is CASSVGQGNYGYTF. Written as DNA, the CDR3 is TGTGCCAGCAGCGTCGGACAGGGCAACTATGGCTACACCTTC. Looking up the rest from reference TRBV9 and TRBJ1-2 gives the full variable domain: DSGVTQTPKHLITATGQRVTLRCSPRSGDLSVYWYQQSLDQGLQFLIQYYNGEERAKGNILERFSAQQFPDLHSELNLSSLELGDSALYFCASSVGQGNYGYTFGSGTRLTVV.

This rearrangement joins TRBV9 to TRBJ2-5, with D possibly being TRBD1 (6 bases). V lost 4 bases to trimming and J lost 5 bases, with 15 bases between them. The CDR3 length is 14 residues. Germline V gives CDR1 SGDLS, CDR2 YYNGEE. CDR3 sequence reads: CASSTEGQGETQYF. As DNA, the CDR3 is TGTGCCAGCAGCACCGAGGGGCAGGGGGAGACCCAGTACTTC.

This clonotype was detected only a few times. The CDR3 nucleotides read TGCGCCAGCAGCTTGAACATCCAAGAGACCCAGTACTTC. This translates into CASSLNIQETQYF. The V gene is TRBV5-1, the J gene TRBJ2-5; D gene ambiguous. V shed 1 base and J shed 1 base, with 5 bases lying between them. Germline assignment: CDR1 SGHRS and CDR2 YFSETQ. The CDR3 runs to 13 residues. Full variable domain (missing parts from reference TRBV5-1 and TRBJ2-5): KAGVTQTPRYLIKTRGQQVTLSCSPISGHRSVSWYQQTPGQGLQFLFEYFSETQRNKGNFPGRFSGRQFSNSRSEMNVSTLELGDSALYLCASSLNIQETQYFGPGTRLLVL.

The table lists this clonotype with a count of one. The chain joins TRBV2 to TRBJ1-2; D is uncertain. Germline V gives CDR1 SNHLY, CDR2 FYNNEI. The CDR3 is 15 residues long. The ends were cut back, 2 bases at V and 1 base at J, with 11 bases in the middle. CDR3 in DNA: TGTGCCAGCAGTGAAAGGCCCGGTTTTAACTATGGCTACACCTTC. It codes for CASSERPGFNYGYTF.